Each of the 27 T cell receptor beta chains below was sequenced from the same sample in a study of cytomegalovirus exposure and HLA in healthy donors. PCR used 60 Vbeta primers and 13 Jbeta primers. Repertoires were generated with immunoSEQ multiplex PCR, while TCRdb's copy carries only in-frame clones and drops some. The repertoire holds fewer than 250,000 clones, with around 86% as singletons. The source material was PBMCs. The source is a woman aged 45-65 years in good health and CMV-seropositive.

This clone was detected only once. The chain recombines TRBV6-5 with TRBJ1-2; 7 bases align to TRBD1. The V segment lost 10 bases and the J segment 0 bases; nucleotides outside the gene matches: 8. The CDR3 totals 14 residues. Germline values: CDR1 MNHEY, CDR2 SVGAGI. CDR3 amino acids: CATTPGQPNYGYTF. CDR3 nucleotides: TGTGCCACTACACCGGGACAGCCTAACTATGGCTACACCTTC.

V usage is TRBV6-4 and J usage is TRBJ1-5; no clear D. The CDR3 sequence is 13 residues long. V was cut by 5 bases and J by 2 bases, with 7 bases left in between. Germline loops: CDR1 MRHNA, CDR2 SNTAGT. In DNA, the CDR3 is TGTGCCAGCAGTCGAGATCGCAATCAGCCCCAGCATTTT. Protein product: CASSRDRNQPQHF.

This chain links TRBV7-9 with TRBJ2-7; no firm D call. The CDR3 sequence is 12 residues long. Germline values: CDR1 SEHNR, CDR2 FQNEAQ (reference sequence). V lost 6 bases and J lost 6, with 12 bases in between. In DNA, the CDR3 is TGTGCCAGCAGTACAGCAGTCCCCGAGCAGTACTTC. This sequence encodes CASSTAVPEQYF. The complete variable domain, with remaining parts taken from reference TRBV7-9 and TRBJ2-7, reads DTGVSQNPRHKITKRGQNVTFRCDPISEHNRLYWYRQTLGQGPEFLTYFQNEAQLEKSRLLSDRFSAERPKGSFSTLEIQRTEQGDSAMYLCASSTAVPEQYFGPGTRLTVT.

This chain uses TRBV2 with TRBJ2-1; D gene uncertain. The V and J ends lost 7 bases and 6 bases respectively, with 16 bases between them. The CDR3 has 14 amino acids. Germline V gene data show CDR1 as SNHLY and CDR2 as FYNNEI. The CDR3 DNA follows: TGTGCCAGCAAAGAGGTCAGTCCCGGCAATGAGCAGTTCTTC. It codes for CASKEVSPGNEQFF. Using reference TRBV2 and TRBJ2-1 for the parts outside the CDR3, the full variable domain is EPEVTQTPSHQVTQMGQEVILRCVPISNHLYFYWYRQILGQKVEFLVSFYNNEISEKSEIFDDQFSVERPDGSNFTLKIRSTKLEDSAMYFCASKEVSPGNEQFFGPGTRLTVL.

CDR3 bases: TGTGCCAGCAGCTTAACAGGACAGGTGATTAATGAAAAACTGTTTTTT. Translated: CASSLTGQVINEKLFF. This rearrangement joins TRBV7-9 to TRBJ1-4; 7 bases map to TRBD1. Germline V gene sequence: CDR1 SEHNR, CDR2 FQNEAQ (reference sequence). The CDR3 runs 16 residues. Trimming cost V 2 bases and J 4 bases; bases outside gene matches: 7. Full variable domain (outside the CDR3, taken from reference TRBV7-9 and TRBJ1-4): DTGVSQNPRHKITKRGQNVTFRCDPISEHNRLYWYRQTLGQGPEFLTYFQNEAQLEKSRLLSDRFSAERPKGSFSTLEIQRTEQGDSAMYLCASSLTGQVINEKLFFGSGTQLSVL.

The gene calls are TRBV5-1 and TRBJ1-3; 7 nucleotides agree with TRBD1. Germline V gene sequence: CDR1 SGHRS, CDR2 YFSETQ. This CDR3 is built from 14 residues. V shed 4 bases and J 2 bases; nucleotides not matched to a gene: 3. The CDR3 DNA reads as TGCGCCAGCAGCGTGGGACAGCCTGGAAACACCATATATTTT. Its protein product is CASSVGQPGNTIYF. Looking up the rest from reference TRBV5-1 and TRBJ1-3 gives the full variable domain: KAGVTQTPRYLIKTRGQQVTLSCSPISGHRSVSWYQQTPGQGLQFLFEYFSETQRNKGNFPGRFSGRQFSNSRSEMNVSTLELGDSALYLCASSVGQPGNTIYFGEGSWLTVV.

The chain is built from TRBV28 and TRBJ1-2, with D possibly TRBD1 on 5 matching bases. Germline values: CDR1 MDHEN, CDR2 SYDVKM. This CDR3 has 15 residues. V shed 6 bases and J shed 5 bases, with 19 bases lying between them. The CDR3 DNA follows: TGTGCCAGCAGCCACCCGGTGAGGACATCGTATGGCTACACCTTC. Protein: CASSHPVRTSYGYTF.

CDR3 nucleotides: TGTGCCAGTAGTATAGGTAGGGCAGGGCGGCGGAAGGACACTGAAGCTTTCTTT. Protein: CASSIGRAGRRKDTEAFF. V is TRBV19 and J is TRBJ1-1, with a tentative D call TRBD1 (5 bases). There are 18 residues in the CDR3. Per germline, CDR1 LNHDA and CDR2 SQIVND (reference sequence). V was cut by 1 base and J by 3 bases, with 21 bases left in between.

The chain employs TRBV11-2 and TRBJ2-2, with D possibly matching TRBD2 (6 bases). The germline V gene encodes CDR1 SGHAT and CDR2 FQNNGV. This CDR3 region has 14 residues. Trimming took off 6 bases at V and 5 bases at J, with 13 bases between the two ends. CDR3 coding DNA: TGTGCCAGCAGTGCGGCAGGGAGGACCGGGGAGCTGTTTTTT. Protein product: CASSAAGRTGELFF.

The chain has TRBV19 and TRBJ2-2; D not certain. Germline lookup yields CDR1 LNHDA and CDR2 SQIVND (reference sequence). CDR3 length: 12 amino acids. V was clipped by 9 bases and J by 7 bases, with 12 bases between them. CDR3 in DNA: TGTGCCAGCTCTCAGATTCTCGGGGAGCTGTTTTTT. This translates into CASSQILGELFF.

This chain joins TRBV5-1 and TRBJ2-7; the match to TRBD2 covers 8 bases. There are 18 residues in the CDR3. Trimming at V came to 2 bases and at J to 2 bases, leaving 15 bases not matched to a gene. Germline V gene lookup returns CDR1 SGHRS and CDR2 YFSETQ. The CDR3 is CASSFQPLGLDRAYEQYF. DNA for the CDR3: TGCGCCAGCAGCTTCCAGCCACTGGGACTAGATCGTGCCTACGAGCAGTACTTC.

The chain combines TRBV5-1 with TRBJ1-1; D remains unclear. The CDR3 contains 14 residues. V gave up 1 base and J gave up 1 base, with 8 bases separating them. Germline CDR1 is SGHRS and CDR2 is YFSETQ. The CDR3 coding sequence is TGCGCCAGCAGCTTGATCTCAGGGAACACTGAAGCTTTCTTT. This sequence encodes CASSLISGNTEAFF.

This clone occurred once. The chain joins TRBV6-5 to TRBJ2-7, with TRBD2 identical over 8 bases. The CDR3 loop spans 15 amino acids. The J segment lost 6 bases and the V segment lost 5 bases, leaving 12 bases of the junction unmatched. CDR1 and CDR2 (germline): MNHEY, SVGAGI. CDR3 amino acids: CASSTLDGGAGEQYF. Written as DNA, the CDR3 is TGTGCCAGCAGTACCTTGGACGGGGGGGCCGGCGAGCAGTACTTC.

This sequence joins TRBV4-1 and TRBJ1-5, with D tentatively TRBD1 (5 bases). The ends were cut back, 3 bases at V and 8 bases at J, with 20 bases in the middle. CDR3 size: 16 residues. Germline V lookup: CDR1 MGHRA, CDR2 YSYEKL. CDR3 sequence reads: CASSQEGTFQQKPQHF. CDR3 DNA: TGCGCCAGCAGCCAGGAGGGGACCTTCCAGCAGAAGCCCCAGCATTTT.

The CDR3 sequence is CASSVGPGDSGNTIYF. The CDR3 region has the DNA TGTGCCAGCAGCGTAGGACCGGGGGACTCTGGAAACACCATATATTTT. The chain uses TRBV9 and TRBJ1-3, with a possible D match to TRBD1 (5 bases). V was trimmed by 0 bases and J by 0 bases, leaving 10 bases between them. Looked up from germline, CDR1 is SGDLS and CDR2 is YYNGEE. The CDR3 has 16 residues.

This clone was seen a few times. CDR3 protein: CASSWGRGYNEQFF. As DNA, the CDR3 is TGTGCCAGCAGTTGGGGCAGGGGCTACAATGAGCAGTTCTTC. This rearrangement joins TRBV27 to TRBJ2-1, with D possibly matching TRBD1 (6 bases). CDR1 and CDR2 (germline): MNHEY, SMNVEV (reference sequence). The CDR3 sequence is 14 residues long. Trimming stripped 4 bases from V and 3 bases from J, with 10 bases between.

The rearrangement links TRBV5-6 to TRBJ2-2; 8 positions agree with TRBD1. The CDR3 sequence is 14 residues long. The V segment lost 4 bases and the J segment 8 bases; nucleotides outside the gene matches: 7. Germline CDR1 and CDR2: SGHDT and YYEEEE. The CDR3 DNA reads TGTGCCAGCAGCCGCAGGGGGCGAGCTGGGGAGCTGTTTTTT. This translates into CASSRRGRAGELFF.

The genes are TRBV7-8 and TRBJ2-4, with D maybe TRBD1 (6 bases). V lost 0 bases and J lost 0, with 15 bases in between. The CDR3 extends over 18 amino acids. Per the germline V gene, CDR1 is SGHVS and CDR2 is FQNEAQ. The CDR3 DNA reads TGTGCCAGCAGCTTAGCGCTACGACAGGCCCTAGCCAAAAACATTCAGTACTTC. Residues: CASSLALRQALAKNIQYF. The entire variable domain, with the rest obtained from reference TRBV7-8 and TRBJ2-4, is as follows: GAGVSQSPRYKVAKRGQDVALRCDPISGHVSLFWYQQALGQGPEFLTYFQNEAQLDKSGLPSDRFFAERPEGSVSTLKIQRTQQEDSAVYLCASSLALRQALAKNIQYFGAGTRLSVL.

This clone was recorded a few times. CDR3 bases: TGCGCCAGCAGCGTTAGGGCATCGACGGGGTACAATGAGCAGTTCTTC. This encodes CASSVRASTGYNEQFF. The chain is built from TRBV5-1 and TRBJ2-1, with D maybe TRBD2 (5 bases). V was clipped by 4 bases and J by 4 bases, with 18 bases between them. Germline lookup yields CDR1 SGHRS and CDR2 YFSETQ. The CDR3 has 16 amino acids.

V and J are TRBV21-1 and TRBJ2-7; whether TRBD1, the table's D call, matches the DNA was not checked. TRBV21-1 is a pseudogene segment. The CDR3 has 15 residues. The CDR3 is CASSKKGTGTGEQYF. CDR3 sequence (DNA): TGTGCCAGCAGCAAGAAAGGGACAGGGACTGGCGAGCAGTACTTC.

CDR3 nucleotide sequence: TGTGCCAGCTCTGCCCGGGCAGCGGATTCCTCTGGGGCCAACGTCCTGACTTTC. As protein: CASSARAADSSGANVLTF. V is TRBV18 and J is TRBJ2-6; D is possibly TRBD2 (5 bases). This CDR3 contains 18 residues. V was shortened by 6 bases and J by 0 bases, with 18 bases between the two germline ends. Germline CDR1 and CDR2: KGHSH and LQKENI.

The chain recombines TRBV6-4 with TRBJ2-3; possibly TRBD2 for D (6 bases). The CDR3 consists of 14 residues. Trimming shortened V by 4 bases and J by 2 bases, and 10 bases separated the two germline ends. CDR1 and CDR2 (germline): MRHNA, SNTAGT. CDR3 in DNA: TGTGCCAGCAGTGTCGCGGGATCCACAGATACGCAGTATTTT. Amino acid sequence: CASSVAGSTDTQYF.

This clone has just one count. The J gene is TRBJ1-2, the V gene TRBV5-4; 12 bases match TRBD1. This CDR3 comprises 16 residues. With V trimmed by 0 bases and J by 5 bases, 5 bases remained unmatched. From germline, CDR1 is SGHNT and CDR2 YYREEE (reference sequence). In DNA, the CDR3 is TGTGCCAGCAGCTTGGAAGGGACAGGGGGCGGATATGGCTACACCTTC. It is translated as CASSLEGTGGGYGYTF.

The CDR3 DNA follows: TGTGCCAGTAGTATCACAGGGGTAAGGACTGAAGCTTTCTTT. Encoded protein: CASSITGVRTEAFF. V gene TRBV19 combines with J gene TRBJ1-1, with 7 bases that match TRBD1. This CDR3 is built from 14 residues. Germline lookup yields CDR1 LNHDA and CDR2 SQIVND (reference sequence). J lost 5 bases, V lost 3 bases, and 6 bases had no gene match.

V and J are TRBV18 and TRBJ2-2; maybe TRBD1 (6 bases). The CDR3 extends over 14 amino acids. V was shortened by 3 bases and J by 5 bases, with 10 bases between the two germline ends. In germline, CDR1 is KGHSH, CDR2 LQKENI. CDR3 loop: CASSPRDKTGELFF. CDR3 nucleotide sequence: TGTGCCAGCTCACCCCGGGACAAGACCGGGGAGCTGTTTTTT.

The V call is TRBV9, the J call TRBJ1-4, with a weak D call TRBD1 (6 bases). Germline CDR1 is SGDLS and CDR2 is YYNGEE. This CDR3 spans 15 amino acids. V was clipped by 4 bases and J by 8 bases, with 18 bases between them. CDR3 in amino acids: CASSPRTVGGEKLFF. In DNA, the CDR3 is TGTGCCAGCAGCCCTCGGACCGTTGGGGGCGAAAAACTGTTTTTT. Using reference TRBV9 and TRBJ1-4 for the parts outside the CDR3, the full variable domain is DSGVTQTPKHLITATGQRVTLRCSPRSGDLSVYWYQQSLDQGLQFLIQYYNGEERAKGNILERFSAQQFPDLHSELNLSSLELGDSALYFCASSPRTVGGEKLFFGSGTQLSVL.

V usage is TRBV5-1 and J usage is TRBJ2-5; a possible D gene is TRBD1 (5 bases). The V gene's germline CDR1 is SGHRS and CDR2 YFSETQ. V lost 5 bases and J 0 bases, leaving 8 bases between the germline ends. The CDR3 is 13 amino acids. CDR3 in DNA: TGCGCCAGCAGTTTACAGGACCAAGAGACCCAGTACTTC. Translating gives CASSLQDQETQYF.